Shown below are 14 T cell receptor beta chains from a single sample sequenced in a study of human T cells and chemical hapten exposure. Time point described: patch test 1, 2 weeks after DPC sensitization. Indicated treatment: therapeutic diphenylcyclopropenone sensitization with weekly scalp DPC. From the RACE reads, TCRdb called clonotypes with MiXCR, one entry per CDR3 protein. The table has around 75,000 distinct CDR3 sequences, approximately 12% seen once. This specimen was whole blood, taken in connection with sensitization to the hapten diphenylcyclopropenone (DPC). The receptors shown here come from a woman aged 60-75 years with alopecia areata. Some clones in this sample may be carry-over from other donors' samples.

J is TRBJ2-5 and V is TRBV10-2; 10 nucleotides line up with TRBD2. The CDR3 length is 15 residues. V gave up 4 bases and J gave up 2 bases; unmatched junction bases: 4. Germline CDR1 and CDR2: WSHSY and SAAADI. The CDR3 DNA reads TGCGCCAGCAGTGCTAGCGGGGGCCGGCAAGAGACCCAGTACTTC. It yields the protein CASSASGGRQETQYF.

The sample holds a few counts of this clonotype. As DNA, the CDR3 is TGCGCCAGCAGCCAGACACCTCGGGGGCTCAACACCGGGGAGCTGTTTTTT. Translation gives CASSQTPRGLNTGELFF. The chain couples TRBV4-1 to TRBJ2-2, with D perhaps TRBD1 or TRBD2 (6 bases each). Trimming stripped 3 bases from V and 2 bases from J, with 16 bases between. This CDR3 comprises 17 residues. The germline V gene has CDR1 MGHRA and CDR2 YSYEKL.

This clonotype was observed many times. J is TRBJ2-5 and V is TRBV29-1, with D unresolved. Trimming took 5 bases from V and 5 from J, leaving 15 bases between them. Germline CDR1 and CDR2: SQVTM and ANQGSEA. This CDR3 region has 13 residues. CDR3 bases: TGCAGCGTTCCCCGGTCGGGTCCGGAGACCCAGTACTTC. Amino acids: CSVPRSGPETQYF.

The rearrangement links TRBV18 to TRBJ1-2, with 12 bases matching TRBD1. Germline V CDR1 and CDR2: KGHSH, LQKENI. The CDR3 totals 15 residues. V shed 3 bases and J 2 bases; nucleotides not matched to a gene: 1. CDR3 amino acids: CASSPGTGGNYGYTF. DNA of the CDR3: TGTGCCAGCTCACCCGGGACAGGGGGCAACTATGGCTACACCTTC.

This clonotype appeared many times. The chain couples TRBV7-8 to TRBJ1-3; D is unresolved. The CDR3 spans 14 residues. The germline V and J ends were trimmed by 4 bases and 4 bases, with 11 bases remaining between them. Germline values: CDR1 SGHVS, CDR2 FQNEAQ. As DNA, the CDR3 is TGTGCCAGCAGCTGGCTTAAACAGGGAAACACCATATATTTT. The encoded protein is CASSWLKQGNTIYF.

This clonotype was observed a few times. The rearrangement joins TRBV9 to TRBJ2-7, with 9 bases aligning to TRBD1. The CDR3 consists of 13 residues. Germline trimming cut 0 bases from V and 5 bases from J; bases unmatched to any gene: 0. Germline CDR1 reads SGDLS; CDR2 reads YYNGEE. The CDR3 sequence is CASSVGTGDEQYF. In nucleotides, the CDR3 is TGTGCCAGCAGCGTAGGGACAGGGGACGAGCAGTACTTC.

This clonotype was picked up a small number of times. This chain links TRBV12-5 with TRBJ2-7, with TRBD2 identical over 10 bases. This CDR3 has 14 residues. The trim removed 6 bases at V and 2 bases at J, leaving 4 bases unmatched. Germline lookup yields CDR1 LGHNT and CDR2 FRNRAP. In nucleotides, the CDR3 is TGTGCTAGTGGGCTCAGCGGGGGGGCCTACGAGCAGTACTTC. Translated: CASGLSGGAYEQYF.

This clonotype was seen ten or more times. The V and J genes are TRBV7-2 and TRBJ2-7; 10 positions match TRBD2. The V gene end was trimmed by 5 bases and the J gene end by 2 bases; junction bases not matched to a gene: 3. Germline CDR1 reads SGHTA; CDR2 reads FQGNSA. This CDR3 is built from 14 residues. The DNA of the CDR3 is TGTGCCAGCAGCCCTAGCGGGGGCCCCTACGAGCAGTACTTC. This gives the protein CASSPSGGPYEQYF. The whole variable domain, remainder taken from reference TRBV7-2 and TRBJ2-7, is GAGVSQSPSNKVTEKGKDVELRCDPISGHTALYWYRQSLGQGLEFLIYFQGNSAPDKSGLPSDRFSAERTGGSVSTLTIQRTQQEDSAVYLCASSPSGGPYEQYFGPGTRLTVT.

The rearrangement uses TRBV6-5 and TRBJ2-5, with D unresolved. Germline assignment: CDR1 MNHEY and CDR2 SVGAGI. Deletions cut 2 bases from V and 0 bases from J, with 1 base between. CDR3 size: 12 residues. For the CDR3, the DNA is TGTGCCAGCAGTTACAACCAAGAGACCCAGTACTTC. Translation: CASSYNQETQYF.

This chain uses TRBV29-1 with TRBJ1-2; D might be TRBD1 (6 bases). The ends were cut back, 7 bases at V and 6 bases at J, with 12 bases in the middle. Germline lookup yields CDR1 SQVTM and CDR2 ANQGSEA. This CDR3 contains 11 residues. The CDR3 DNA sequence: TGCAGCGCCGGACAGATACATGGCTACACCTTC. The encoded protein is CSAGQIHGYTF.

This clonotype has just one count. J is TRBJ1-2 and V is TRBV29-1; 8 bases line up with TRBD1. The CDR3 is 13 amino acids. After removal of 7 bases from V and 1 base from J, the junction contained 5 bases not matched to a gene. CDR1 and CDR2 (germline): SQVTM, ANQGSEA. The CDR3 region is CSGGQGSNYGYTF. The CDR3 bases are TGCAGCGGCGGACAGGGAAGTAACTATGGCTACACCTTC.

The genes are TRBV5-6 and TRBJ2-3; D gene ambiguous. V was clipped by 5 bases and J by 2 bases, with 15 bases between them. The CDR3 runs to 15 residues. The germline CDR1 and CDR2 sequences are SGHDT and YYEEEE. The CDR3 here is CASSTFNRLTDTQYF. The CDR3 coding sequence is TGTGCCAGCAGTACCTTCAATCGCCTCACAGATACGCAGTATTTT.

The genes are TRBV3-1 and TRBJ1-2; D perhaps matches TRBD1 (5 bases). V lost 3 bases and J lost 4, with 15 bases in between. Germline V gives CDR1 LGHDT, CDR2 YNNKEL (reference sequence). The CDR3 totals 15 residues. The CDR3 DNA reads TGTGCCAGCAGCCAGGGGGTGGGGCACGGCTATGGCTACACCTTC. It yields the protein CASSQGVGHGYGYTF.

This clonotype occurred a few times. The genes are TRBV3-1 and TRBJ1-2, with TRBD1 matching over 8 bases. The trim removed 0 bases at V and 2 bases at J, leaving 8 bases unmatched. Germline V lookup: CDR1 LGHDT, CDR2 YNNKEL (reference sequence). This CDR3 has 17 residues. The DNA of the CDR3 is TGTGCCAGCAGCCAAGAAACCAAGGCAGGGGGCAACTATGGCTACACCTTC. As protein: CASSQETKAGGNYGYTF.